The rows below give T cell receptor beta chains drawn from one sample of a study of response to subunit inactivated influenza vaccine. Via MiXCR, TCRdb re-called the RT-PCR reads, giving one row per CDR3 protein. The top ten hold less than 15% of the sample, which has under 550,000 distinct CDR3 sequences, approximately 6.9% seen once. The sequenced sample was PBMCs from blood, obtained around 2 years after vaccination. These receptors all stem from a man aged 45 to 70 who received an inactivated influenza vaccine. Each CDR3 is given with its conserved first and last residue. The order of the fields is CDR3 DNA, CDR3 protein, J gene, V gene, D gene, clone size. D genes are given only for firm matches. Where a row states a size, it is once, few, many or the class of an expanded clone; other rows omit it.

TGCAGTGCTAGTAGGACAGGGGACTACAATGAGCAGTTCTTC,CSASRTGDYNEQFF,TRBJ2-1,TRBV20-1,TRBD1,few
TGTGCCAGCAGGACGGATAATAGCAATCAGCCCCAGCATTTT,CASRTDNSNQPQHF,TRBJ1-5,TRBV2,.,many
TGTGCCATCAGTGAATGGGGACGGAGCTCCTACAATGAGCAGTTCTTC,CAISEWGRSSYNEQFF,TRBJ2-1,TRBV10-3,.,.
TGTGCCAGCACCGTCAACAGGGGGTCCTACGAGCAGTACTTC,CASTVNRGSYEQYF,TRBJ2-7,TRBV7-9,TRBD1,.
TGCGCCAGCAGCCAGGTGTGGGGAGAGTTTGCCGAAGCTTTCTTT,CASSQVWGEFAEAFF,TRBJ1-1,TRBV5-1,.,many
TGTGCCAGCAGTTTATACGGGAGAGGGATTTACGAGCAGTACTTC,CASSLYGRGIYEQYF,TRBJ2-7,TRBV28,.,.
TGTGCCAGCAGCTTAACCCCTGCAGGGAGTCCGCAGTATTTT,CASSLTPAGSPQYF,TRBJ2-3,TRBV7-2,.,.
TGCAGTGCTAGAGATAACACAGATACGCAGTATTTT,CSARDNTDTQYF,TRBJ2-3,TRBV20-1,.,.
TGTGCCAGCAGTTCAATCGGCGGGGTTGATGGCTACACCTTC,CASSSIGGVDGYTF,TRBJ1-2,TRBV28,.,few
TGCGCCAGCAGCTTGACAGGGGGCGTCTACGTGCAGTACTTC,CASSLTGGVYVQYF,TRBJ2-7,TRBV5-1,TRBD1,.
TGTGCCAGCAGTTACAAAGGGCTAGCGGGCCTGAGCTCCTACAATGAGCAGTTCTTC,CASSYKGLAGLSSYNEQFF,TRBJ2-1,TRBV6-5,TRBD2,few
TGTGCCAGCAGCCAAGGGGCCATAGCCAAAAACATTCAGTACTTC,CASSQGAIAKNIQYF,TRBJ2-4,TRBV12-3/TRBV12-4,.,few
TGTGCCAGCAGCCCCGTACAGGACAGCTCCTACAATGAGCAGTTCTTC,CASSPVQDSSYNEQFF,TRBJ2-1,TRBV6-1,.,many
TGCGCCAGCAGCTTGGAGTTGGGACTAGCGGGGGCCTATAATGAGCAGTTCTTC,CASSLELGLAGAYNEQFF,TRBJ2-1,TRBV5-1,TRBD2,.
TGCGCCAGCAGCCAAGAGGGGGCAGCACCCAAAAACATTCAGTACTTC,CASSQEGAAPKNIQYF,TRBJ2-4,TRBV4-1,.,many
TGTGCCAGCAGAACGAACCACGGACAGGTTGAACCTGAAGCTTTCTTT,CASRTNHGQVEPEAFF,TRBJ1-1,TRBV6-2/TRBV6-3,TRBD1,many
TGCGCCAGCAGCCAGCTGGGGCTAGCGGTGATCCCAAGCTCCTACAATGAGCAGTTCTTC,CASSQLGLAVIPSSYNEQFF,TRBJ2-1,TRBV4-1,TRBD2,few
TGTGCCAGCAGCCTACAACTCCCGAGGTCTGGAAACACCATATATTTT,CASSLQLPRSGNTIYF,TRBJ1-3,TRBV6-2/TRBV6-3,.,few
TGCAGTGCTAGTGGGGACTCAACCGGGGAAAAACTGTTTTTT,CSASGDSTGEKLFF,TRBJ1-4,TRBV20-1,.,.
TGTGCCAGCAGATCCAGGGACAGGTCCCCTCAAGAGACCCAGTACTTC,CASRSRDRSPQETQYF,TRBJ2-5,TRBV6-1,TRBD1,few
TGCAGCGCGAAATACGGGAGGACGAACACCGGGGAGCTGTTTTTT,CSAKYGRTNTGELFF,TRBJ2-2,TRBV29-1,TRBD2,.
TGCAGCGAAGCATCTAGCGGAAGCACAGATACGCAGTATTTT,CSEASSGSTDTQYF,TRBJ2-3,TRBV29-1,TRBD2,.
TGTGCCAGCAGCTTAGGGCAGTACACTGAAGCTTTCTTT,CASSLGQYTEAFF,TRBJ1-1,TRBV7-8,.,.
TGTGCCAGCAGAGGACTAGCAGACCAGTACTTC,CASRGLADQYF,TRBJ2-5,TRBV6-2/TRBV6-3,TRBD2,few
TGCAGCGTTGAATGGGGGTACGAGCAGTACTTC,CSVEWGYEQYF,TRBJ2-7,TRBV29-1,.,.
TGCGCCAGCAGCTTGGGGGGGACACAAGGGACTGAAGCTTTCTTT,CASSLGGTQGTEAFF,TRBJ1-1,TRBV5-1,.,many
TGTGCCAGCAGCTTTTGGCAGGCGCCCACAGATACGCAGTATTTT,CASSFWQAPTDTQYF,TRBJ2-3,TRBV7-2,.,few
TGTGCCAGCAGCCCAGAGAAGGGAGGATATCAGCCCCAGCATTTT,CASSPEKGGYQPQHF,TRBJ1-5,TRBV7-2,.,many
TGTGCCAGCAGTCTCGGGACAGCGCTCAATCAGCCCCAGCATTTT,CASSLGTALNQPQHF,TRBJ1-5,TRBV28,TRBD1,.
TGCAGTGCTAGAAGTTTTGCGGAGCTGAGGGACAATGAGCAGTTCTTC,CSARSFAELRDNEQFF,TRBJ2-1,TRBV20-1,.,many
TGTGCCAGCTCACCAGGGGTTAGTGGCAAAAACATTCAGTACTTC,CASSPGVSGKNIQYF,TRBJ2-4,TRBV18,.,many
TGTGCCAGCAGTCGGACAGGGTTGGTCGCTGGGGCCAACGTCCTGACTTTC,CASSRTGLVAGANVLTF,TRBJ2-6,TRBV28,TRBD1,few
TGCAGTGCTAAAGACTGGCGGGGAGACCAAGAGACCCAGTACTTC,CSAKDWRGDQETQYF,TRBJ2-5,TRBV20-1,.,few
TGTGCCAGCAGCTACCGGGGAAGGAACACTGAAGCTTTCTTT,CASSYRGRNTEAFF,TRBJ1-1,TRBV5-5,.,many
TGTGCCAGCAGAAGGCAGGGGATATTCGGGGAGCTGTTTTTT,CASRRQGIFGELFF,TRBJ2-2,TRBV6-1,.,many
TGTGCCAGCAGTTATGGGACAGGGGTGACCGGGGAGCTGTTTTTT,CASSYGTGVTGELFF,TRBJ2-2,TRBV6-2/TRBV6-3,TRBD1,.
TGTGCCAGCAGTGAATATGGCGGGGGGGCGACCCAGTACTTC,CASSEYGGGATQYF,TRBJ2-5,TRBV25-1,TRBD2,many
TGTGCCAGCTCACTAATACAGACAGGGATCTCCTACGAGCAGTACTTC,CASSLIQTGISYEQYF,TRBJ2-7,TRBV18,TRBD1,.
TGTGCCAGCAGCTTAGGATATAGCACGGGCTTCCAAGAGACCCAGTACTTC,CASSLGYSTGFQETQYF,TRBJ2-5,TRBV7-2,.,few
TGTGCCAGCAGCCTTGAAGGACAGGGACTGAACACTGAAGCTTTCTTT,CASSLEGQGLNTEAFF,TRBJ1-1,TRBV9,TRBD1,many
TGTGCCAGCAGCTTCCAGACAGGGGCCAAGGAGACCCAGTACTTC,CASSFQTGAKETQYF,TRBJ2-5,TRBV7-2,TRBD1,few
TGTGCCAGCAGCCAGGTATCTAGCACAGATACGCAGTATTTT,CASSQVSSTDTQYF,TRBJ2-3,TRBV12-3/TRBV12-4,.,many
TGTGCCAGCAGTTCGTCATTGACTTTCGAGCAGTACTTC,CASSSSLTFEQYF,TRBJ2-7,TRBV28,.,few
TGCAGCGTCCGACTTAGCTCCTACAATGAGCAGTTCTTC,CSVRLSSYNEQFF,TRBJ2-1,TRBV29-1,.,many
TGCGCCAGCAGCTTACTCCCCCTCGAAGAGACCCAGTACTTC,CASSLLPLEETQYF,TRBJ2-5,TRBV5-1,.,few
TGCGCCAGCAGCCTCCAGCGGGAAGCTGGTGAGCAGTTCTTC,CASSLQREAGEQFF,TRBJ2-1,TRBV5-1,TRBD2,few
TGCAGTGCCCGTACACCAGGGGGGGATGAAAAACTGTTTTTT,CSARTPGGDEKLFF,TRBJ1-4,TRBV20-1,TRBD1,.
TGCAGCACCCTCGGGGACAGGGGGTTCGAGCAGTACTTC,CSTLGDRGFEQYF,TRBJ2-7,TRBV29-1,TRBD1,many
TGTGCCAGCTCACCACCGGTCTCACAGAGAAATGAGCAGTTCTTC,CASSPPVSQRNEQFF,TRBJ2-1,TRBV18,.,many
TGTGCCAGCAGCTTTTCCTCCAGCGGGGGGGCCTGGGAGACCCAGTACTTC,CASSFSSSGGAWETQYF,TRBJ2-5,TRBV5-6,TRBD2,.
TGTGCCAGCAGCTCCCCGGAGCCAGGGAGGGGGACCCAGTACTTC,CASSSPEPGRGTQYF,TRBJ2-5,TRBV7-9,TRBD2,few
TGCGCCAGCAGTGTTGGGACAGGTGACTACGAGCAGTACTTC,CASSVGTGDYEQYF,TRBJ2-7,TRBV10-2,TRBD1,many
TGCAGCGTTGACAGGGGGACAGGCGAGCAGTACTTC,CSVDRGTGEQYF,TRBJ2-7,TRBV29-1,TRBD1,few
TGCGCCAGCAGCACTGGACAGGCGGACGGAGAGACCCAGTACTTC,CASSTGQADGETQYF,TRBJ2-5,TRBV5-1,TRBD1,many
TGCAGCGCTGGACGGACTCTTTCTCAAGAGACCCAGTACTTC,CSAGRTLSQETQYF,TRBJ2-5,TRBV29-1,.,many
TGTGCCAGCATCCCCGGTTGGGGGGAGGGCACAGATACGCAGTATTTT,CASIPGWGEGTDTQYF,TRBJ2-3,TRBV7-9,.,few
TGTGCCAGCAGTGAAGCTAAGGTGACCGGGGAGCTGTTTTTT,CASSEAKVTGELFF,TRBJ2-2,TRBV2,.,many
TGCGCCAGCAGCTTGGAGGGACAGGGGCGGCCTAATTCACCCCTCCACTTT,CASSLEGQGRPNSPLHF,TRBJ1-6,TRBV5-1,TRBD1,.
TGCGCCAGCAGCCAAGATGGACAAGATGGCTACACCTTC,CASSQDGQDGYTF,TRBJ1-2,TRBV4-3,.,few